This T cell receptor beta chain was found in a study of blood T cell repertoires in COVID-19. Overall study context: Sites across the United States, Italy and Spain contributed samples from acute and convalescent COVID-19.

Germline V gene sequence: CDR1 MGHRA, CDR2 YSYEKL. Losses at the gene ends were 1 base for V and 4 bases for J; bases not matched to a gene: 2. This CDR3 is 15 amino acids long. The protocol was immunoSEQ multiplex PCR, while the TCRdb copy is restricted to in-frame clones and leaves out a portion. The sample has around 450,000 clones, 87% seen once. Sequenced sample: PBMCs or T cells enriched from blood (not recorded which). The chain links TRBV4-1 to TRBJ2-1, with 9 bases that match TRBD1. The receptor was isolated from a woman aged 18-29 years with acute COVID-19. The CDR3 reads CASSQAGTGYNEQFF. CDR3 nucleotide sequence: TGCGCCAGCAGCCAAGCCGGGACAGGGTACAATGAGCAGTTCTTC.